This T cell receptor beta chain emerged from a study of blood T cells in healthy people across ages. A J-beta primer mix and a sample-barcoded 5' primer were used in a second PCR of roughly 6 to 12 cycles. TCRdb fed the 5' RACE reads into MiXCR, producing one record per CDR3 protein. The data contain around 580,000 distinct CDR3 sequences, 45% to 55% of them seen just once; the ten biggest clones take up about 22%. This CDR3 is 13 amino acids long. Germline CDR1 is MDHEN and CDR2 is SYDVKM. V gave up 6 bases and J gave up 4 bases; unmatched junction bases: 5. Input material: blood. The chain links TRBV28 to TRBJ1-1; the match to TRBD1 covers 7 bases. This TCR was recovered from an elderly man in good health. CDR3 in amino acids: CASSLDRVTEAFF. The CDR3 DNA reads as TGTGCCAGCAGCTTAGACAGGGTCACTGAAGCTTTCTTT.